A single sample gave rise to the 14 T cell receptor beta chains below, sequenced in a study of T cells in women clearing cervical HPV infection. The data were produced by immunoSEQ multiplex PCR, yet TCRdb's version contains in-frame clones alone and is incomplete. The sample's table shows 20,000 to 25,000 clones. Sample: blood buffy coat. All receptors come from a woman between 18 and 69 years old with a cervical HPV16 infection that either progressed to CIN3+ or cleared (not recorded which).

CDR3 region: CASSLGGVPSEAFF. CDR3 bases read: TGTGCCAGCAGCTTAGGGGGGGTACCAAGCGAA. The V call is TRBV7-9, the J call TRBJ1-1; TRBD1 might be the D (5 bases). The observed sequence ends 3 residues before the CDR3 terminus, with the missing tail filled in from the germline J gene. Germline V gene data show CDR1 as SEHNR and CDR2 as FQNEAQ (reference sequence). The CDR3 runs 14 residues.

The CDR3 DNA, read in part, is TGTGCCAGCAGCAGACCGGGACTAGAAATAGGCGAG. Protein product: CASSRPGLEIGE. The entire CDR3 is CASSRPGLEIGEQYF. The chain employs TRBV7-2 and TRBJ2-7, with 8 bases matching TRBD2. The read terminates 3 residues ahead of where the CDR3 ends, so the germline J gene completes it. The CDR3 is made up of 15 amino acids. The J segment lost 6 bases and the V segment lost 5 bases, leaving 12 bases of the junction unmatched. The V gene's germline CDR1 is SGHTA and CDR2 FQGNSA.

As to this clone: The CDR3 goes on 3 residues after the read ends, and that part is filled in from the germline J gene. This rearrangement joins TRBV6-2 or TRBV6-3 to TRBJ2-3; 12 bases agree with TRBD2. This CDR3 has 16 amino acids. V gave up 2 bases and J gave up 4 bases; unmatched junction bases: 4. In germline, CDR1 is MNHEY, CDR2 SVGEGT. The part of the CDR3 DNA that was read is TGTGCCAGCAGTTACCGGACTAGCGGGACCGCAGATACG. Translated, it gives CASSYRTSGTADT. The whole CDR3 sequence is CASSYRTSGTADTQYF.

With regard to this clone: The CDR3 is cut off 3 residues early in the read; its end comes from the germline J gene. The chain employs TRBV6-1 and TRBJ2-7, with TRBD1 as a possible D gene (6 bases). Germline V lookup: CDR1 MNHNS, CDR2 SASEGT. V lost 2 bases and J lost 2, with 13 bases in between. This CDR3 has 15 residues. The CDR3 region is CASSESQGVPYEQYF. The sequenced CDR3 bases are TGTGCCAGCAGTGAATCACAGGGCGTCCCCTACGAG.

Comment on this clone: The sequence runs out 3 residues before the end of the CDR3; the remainder is reconstructed from the germline J gene. The rearrangement joins TRBV7-3 to TRBJ2-1; TRBD2 matches 10 bases. After removal of 2 bases from V and 4 bases from J, the junction contained 5 bases not matched to a gene. CDR3 size: 16 residues. The germline gives CDR1 SGHTA, CDR2 FQGTGA. This CDR3 is CASSLQASGGYNEQFF. Partial CDR3 DNA: TGTGCCAGCAGCTTACAAGCTAGCGGGGGATACAATGAG. Full variable domain (rest looked up from reference TRBV7-3 and TRBJ2-1): GAGVSQTPSNKVTEKGKYVELRCDPISGHTALYWYRQSLGQGPEFLIYFQGTGAADDSGLPNDRFFAVRPEGSVSTLKIQRTERGDSAVYLCASSLQASGGYNEQFFGPGTRLTVL.

A note on this clone: Coverage ceases 3 residues before the CDR3 finishes, and the germline J gene fills in the end. This chain links TRBV19 with TRBJ2-7, with TRBD1 matching over 9 bases. Germline CDR1 LNHDA, CDR2 SQIVND (reference sequence). This CDR3 is built from 13 residues. The junction had 5 bases not matched to a gene; V was cut back by 5 bases and J by 6 bases. Incomplete CDR3 DNA: TGTGCCAGTAGTGGCGGGACAGGGCTCGAG. Protein sequence: CASSGGTGLE. The full CDR3 sequence reads CASSGGTGLEQYF.

Details on this clone: The read falls 3 residues short of the CDR3 end, and the missing part is taken from the germline J gene. The J gene is TRBJ2-7, the V gene TRBV10-2; D perhaps matches TRBD1 (5 bases). Germline values: CDR1 WSHSY, CDR2 SAAADI. Trimming stripped 2 bases from V and 6 bases from J, with 8 bases between. This CDR3 is built from 12 residues. The CDR3 sequence: CASSEAGREQYF. CDR3 DNA (partial): TGCGCCAGCAGTGAGGCAGGGCGCGAG.

The covered CDR3 bases are TGTGCCAGCAGTGACCCCGGGACAGATGGC. It translates to CASSDPGTDG. The full CDR3 protein is CASSDPGTDGYTF. The chain recombines TRBV6-1 with TRBJ1-2; TRBD1 aligns across 7 bases. The CDR3 is cut off 3 residues early in the read; its end comes from the germline J gene. CDR3 size: 13 residues. Unmatched junction bases numbered 4, after V lost 3 bases and J lost 6 bases. Germline V gene sequence: CDR1 MNHNS, CDR2 SASEGT.

About this clone itself: The CDR3 end lies 3 residues beyond the end of the read and is filled in from the germline J gene. This sequence joins TRBV2 and TRBJ1-1, with D unclear. Trimming shortened V by 3 bases and J by 4 bases, and 6 bases separated the two germline ends. CDR3 length: 12 residues. CDR1 is SNHLY, CDR2 FYNNEI, per germline. CDR3 residues: CASSDAGTEAFF. The covered CDR3 bases are TGTGCCAGCAGTGATGCCGGCACTGAA.

Remarks on this clone: The read stops 3 residues short of the end of the CDR3; the missing end is completed from the germline J gene. The chain links TRBV5-1 to TRBJ2-1, with 10 nucleotides matching TRBD2. Germline CDR1 and CDR2: SGHRS and YFSETQ. The CDR3 is 17 residues long. V was clipped by 4 bases and J by 8 bases; unmatched bases: 15. CDR3 loop: CASSKGLAGVSQDEQFF. The part of the CDR3 DNA that was read is TGCGCCAGCAGCAAAGGGCTAGCGGGAGTGTCACAGGATGAG. Full variable domain (outside the CDR3, taken from reference TRBV5-1 and TRBJ2-1): KAGVTQTPRYLIKTRGQQVTLSCSPISGHRSVSWYQQTPGQGLQFLFEYFSETQRNKGNFPGRFSGRQFSNSRSEMNVSTLELGDSALYLCASSKGLAGVSQDEQFFGPGTRLTVL.

Notes on this clone: Read sequence stops 3 residues before the CDR3 end, and the germline J gene provides the missing end. J is TRBJ1-3 and V is TRBV20-1, with a tentative D call TRBD1 (5 bases). Trimming removed 3 bases at V and 7 bases at J, with 13 bases between. Looked up from germline, CDR1 is DFQATT and CDR2 is SNEGSKA (reference sequence). CDR3 size: 13 residues. CDR3 DNA (partial): TGCAGTGCTAGTCAGGGTGGGTTCAACACC. It is translated as CSASQGGFNT. Given in full, the CDR3 is CSASQGGFNTIYF.

This clone is called medium-sized based on its frequency. With the read ending 3 residues before the CDR3 end, the germline J gene is used to fill in that end. V gene TRBV20-1 combines with J gene TRBJ2-4; D possibly corresponds to TRBD1 (5 bases). V was trimmed by 7 bases and J by 6 bases, leaving 10 bases between them. CDR1 is DFQATT, CDR2 SNEGSKA, per germline (reference sequence). The CDR3 length is 11 residues. The CDR3: CSGPQGNIQYF. The CDR3 DNA, read in part, is TGCAGTGGTCCTCAGGGAAACATT.

In the case of this clone: The read finishes 3 residues shy of the CDR3 end, and the germline J gene is used to complete it. V gene TRBV6-2 or TRBV6-3 combines with J gene TRBJ2-1, with 11 bases that match TRBD2. CDR1 is MNHEY, CDR2 SVGEGT, per germline. V lost 2 bases, J lost 6 bases, and 9 bases stayed unmatched. The CDR3 is made up of 17 amino acids. CDR3 in amino acids: CASSYRLAGGWFNEQFF. The sequenced CDR3 bases are TGTGCCAGCAGTTACCGGCTAGCGGGAGGATGGTTCAATGAG.

Of note for this clone: The read terminates 3 residues before the CDR3 end, so the remaining end is supplied by the germline J gene. This chain uses TRBV20-1 with TRBJ2-5; 7 nucleotides line up with TRBD2. Trimming cost V 3 bases and J 1 base; bases outside gene matches: 14. CDR3 length equals 17 residues. Per the germline V gene, CDR1 is DFQATT and CDR2 is SNEGSKA (reference sequence). CDR3 residues: CSARTRGGGTLQETQYF. The covered CDR3 bases are TGCAGTGCTAGGACGAGGGGCGGGGGAACACTCCAAGAGACC.